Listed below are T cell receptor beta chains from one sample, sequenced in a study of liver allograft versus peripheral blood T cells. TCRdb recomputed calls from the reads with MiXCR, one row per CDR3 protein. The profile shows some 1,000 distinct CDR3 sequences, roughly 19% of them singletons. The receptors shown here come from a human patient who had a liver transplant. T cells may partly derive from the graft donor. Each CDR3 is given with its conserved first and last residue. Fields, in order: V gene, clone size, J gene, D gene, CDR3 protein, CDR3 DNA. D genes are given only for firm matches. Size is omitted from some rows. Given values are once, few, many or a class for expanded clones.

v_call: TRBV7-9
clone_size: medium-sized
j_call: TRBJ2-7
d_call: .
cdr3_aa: CASSAAYEQYF
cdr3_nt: TGTGCCAGCAGCGCCGCCTACGAGCAGTACTTC

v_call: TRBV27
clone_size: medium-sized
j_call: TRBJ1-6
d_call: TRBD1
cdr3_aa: CASSLETGGPNSPLHF
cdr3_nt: TGTGCCAGCAGTCTCGAGACAGGGGGTCCTAATTCACCCCTCCACTTT

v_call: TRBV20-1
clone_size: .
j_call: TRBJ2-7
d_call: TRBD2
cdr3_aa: CSARDGRAQYF
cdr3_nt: TGCAGTGCTAGGGACGGGAGGGCGCAGTACTTC

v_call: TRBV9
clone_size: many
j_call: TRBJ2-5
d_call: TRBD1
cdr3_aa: CASSAGTAIQETQYF
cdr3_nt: TGTGCCAGCAGTGCCGGGACAGCGATCCAAGAGACCCAGTACTTC

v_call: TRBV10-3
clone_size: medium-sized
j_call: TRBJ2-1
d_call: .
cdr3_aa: CAISPSPGTSGNEQFF
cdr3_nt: TGTGCCATCAGTCCCTCACCCGGGACAAGTGGCAATGAGCAGTTCTTC

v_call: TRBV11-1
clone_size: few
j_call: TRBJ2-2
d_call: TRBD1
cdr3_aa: CASSSLDREWTGELFF
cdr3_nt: TGTGCCAGCAGTTCCCTCGACAGGGAATGGACCGGGGAGCTGTTTTTT

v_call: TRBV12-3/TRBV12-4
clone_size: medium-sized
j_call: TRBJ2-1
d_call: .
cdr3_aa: CASSLIGNEQFF
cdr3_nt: TGTGCCAGCAGTTTGATAGGGAATGAGCAGTTCTTC

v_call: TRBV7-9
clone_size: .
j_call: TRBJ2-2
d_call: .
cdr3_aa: CASSRDSMLRELFF
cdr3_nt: TGTGCCAGCAGCCGGGACTCCATGCTCCGGGAGCTGTTTTTT

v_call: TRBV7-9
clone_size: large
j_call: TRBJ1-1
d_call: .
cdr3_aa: CASSLGELGAFF
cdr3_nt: TGTGCCAGCAGCTTAGGGGAGTTGGGAGCTTTCTTT

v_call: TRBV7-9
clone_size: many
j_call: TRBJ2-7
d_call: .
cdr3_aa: CASSIGVNEQYF
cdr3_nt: TGTGCCAGCAGCATTGGAGTTAACGAGCAGTACTTC

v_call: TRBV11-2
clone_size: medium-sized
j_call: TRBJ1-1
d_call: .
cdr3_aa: CASSLSWGTEAFF
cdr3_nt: TGTGCCAGCAGCTTAAGTTGGGGGACTGAAGCTTTCTTT

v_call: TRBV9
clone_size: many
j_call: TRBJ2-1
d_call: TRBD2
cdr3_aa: CASSVSGAGEQFF
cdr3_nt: TGTGCCAGCAGCGTCTCTGGAGCGGGGGAGCAGTTCTTC

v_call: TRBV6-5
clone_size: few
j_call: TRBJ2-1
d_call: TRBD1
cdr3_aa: CASRTGGTHNEQFF
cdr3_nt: TGTGCCAGCAGAACAGGGGGGACCCACAATGAGCAGTTCTTC

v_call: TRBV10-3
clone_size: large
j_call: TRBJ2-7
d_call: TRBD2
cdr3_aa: CATWEGREQYF
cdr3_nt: TGTGCCACGTGGGAGGGCCGCGAGCAGTACTTC

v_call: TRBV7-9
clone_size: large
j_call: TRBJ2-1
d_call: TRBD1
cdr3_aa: CASSFAQGALNEQFF
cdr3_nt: TGTGCCAGCAGCTTCGCACAGGGGGCGCTCAATGAGCAGTTCTTC

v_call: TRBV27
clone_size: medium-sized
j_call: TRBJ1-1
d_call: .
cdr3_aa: CASSPSIRVTEAFF
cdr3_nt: TGTGCCAGCAGCCCTTCAATCAGGGTAACTGAAGCTTTCTTT

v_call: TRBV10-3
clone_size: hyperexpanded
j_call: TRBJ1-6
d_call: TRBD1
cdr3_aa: CAIAGTDNSPLHF
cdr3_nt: TGTGCCATCGCCGGGACAGATAATTCACCCCTCCACTTT

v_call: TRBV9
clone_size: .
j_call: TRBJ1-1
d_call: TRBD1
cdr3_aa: CASSGQGVDTEAFF
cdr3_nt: TGTGCCAGCAGCGGACAGGGCGTCGACACTGAAGCTTTCTTT

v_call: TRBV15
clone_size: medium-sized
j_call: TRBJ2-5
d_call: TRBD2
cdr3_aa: CATSRGPLAGGEAQYF
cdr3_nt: TGTGCCACCAGCAGGGGCCCCTTAGCGGGGGGAGAGGCCCAGTACTTC

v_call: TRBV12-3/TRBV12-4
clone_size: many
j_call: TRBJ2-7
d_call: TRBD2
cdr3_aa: CASGAGGAGEQYF
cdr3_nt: TGTGCCAGCGGCGCCGGGGGGGCTGGCGAGCAGTACTTC

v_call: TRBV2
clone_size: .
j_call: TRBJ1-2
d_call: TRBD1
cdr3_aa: CASTPTYRDSWRGYTF
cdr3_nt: TGTGCCAGCACCCCCACCTATCGGGACAGCTGGCGGGGCTACACCTTC

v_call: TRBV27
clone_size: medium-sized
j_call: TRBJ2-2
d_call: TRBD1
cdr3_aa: CASTYQGESGELFF
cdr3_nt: TGTGCCAGCACTTACCAGGGGGAATCCGGGGAGCTGTTTTTT

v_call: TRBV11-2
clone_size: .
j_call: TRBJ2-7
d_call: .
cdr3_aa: CASSLELGPFYEQYF
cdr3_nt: TGTGCCAGCAGCTTAGAGCTGGGGCCGTTCTACGAGCAGTACTTC

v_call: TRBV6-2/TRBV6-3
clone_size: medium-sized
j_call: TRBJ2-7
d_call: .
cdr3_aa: CASSSLDEYFYF
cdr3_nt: TGTGCCAGCAGTTCCCTGGACGAGTATTTCTACTTC

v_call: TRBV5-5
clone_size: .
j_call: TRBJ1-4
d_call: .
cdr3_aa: CASLRDLGEKLFF
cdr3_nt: TGTGCCAGTCTACGGGACCTGGGGGAAAAACTGTTTTTT

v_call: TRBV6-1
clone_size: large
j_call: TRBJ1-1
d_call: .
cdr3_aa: CASAGTENTEAFF
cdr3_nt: TGTGCCAGTGCCGGGACCGAGAACACTGAAGCTTTCTTT

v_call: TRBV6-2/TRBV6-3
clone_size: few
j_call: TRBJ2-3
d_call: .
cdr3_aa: CASSWVRGGDTQYF
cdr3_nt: TGTGCCAGCAGTTGGGTGCGGGGCGGAGATACGCAGTATTTT

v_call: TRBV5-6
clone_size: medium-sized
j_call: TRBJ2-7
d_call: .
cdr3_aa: CASSTAVEQYF
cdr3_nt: TGTGCCAGCAGCACCGCCGTGGAGCAGTACTTC